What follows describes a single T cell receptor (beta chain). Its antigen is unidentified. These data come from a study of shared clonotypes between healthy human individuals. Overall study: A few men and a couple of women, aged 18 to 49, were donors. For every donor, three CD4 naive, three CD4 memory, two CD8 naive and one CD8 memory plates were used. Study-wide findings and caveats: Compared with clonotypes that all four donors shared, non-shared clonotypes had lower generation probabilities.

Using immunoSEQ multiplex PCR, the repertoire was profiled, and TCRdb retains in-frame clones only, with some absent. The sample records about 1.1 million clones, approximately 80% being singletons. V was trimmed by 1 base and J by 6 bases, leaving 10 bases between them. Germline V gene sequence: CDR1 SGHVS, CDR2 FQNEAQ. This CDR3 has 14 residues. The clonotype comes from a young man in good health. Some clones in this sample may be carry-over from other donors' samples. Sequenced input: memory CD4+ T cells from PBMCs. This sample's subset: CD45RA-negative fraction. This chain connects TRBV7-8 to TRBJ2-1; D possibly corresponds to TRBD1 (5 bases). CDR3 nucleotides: TGTGCCAGCAGCTTAGGTGTAGGGGTCAATGAGCAGTTCTTC. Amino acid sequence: CASSLGVGVNEQFF.